This T cell receptor beta chain was recovered during a study of T cells after yellow fever vaccination. Study context: Low-cell-number fractions underwent preparation using SMART-Seq v4 Ultra Low Input. Points from the study as a whole: The booster response re-showed most primary clones: 95% to 96% CD4, more than 70% CD8. Faster peaking, at day 5 versus 15, marked a secondary response that was weaker. Contamination by abundant bulk-population clonotypes could be present in FACS-sorted repertoires.

Germline V gene lookup returns CDR1 WSHSY and CDR2 SAAADI. V was pared by 7 bases and J by 8 bases, with 9 bases of the junction left unmatched. The CDR3 runs to 14 residues. This clonotype was recorded many times. Its target is not known. Via MiXCR, TCRdb re-called the 5' RACE reads, giving one row per CDR3 protein. The sample shows about 360,000 distinct CDR3 sequences, 6.2% of them seen only once. The input for sequencing was PBMCs, taken 5 days after the yellow fever booster vaccination. The V gene is TRBV10-2, the J gene TRBJ2-1, with 9 bases lining up with TRBD2. This sequence was found in a man under 40 who received the YFV17D yellow fever vaccine. CDR3 in amino acids: CASNSVAGDDEQFF. The CDR3 DNA follows: TGCGCCAGCAATTCGGTAGCGGGAGATGATGAGCAGTTCTTC.